Presented here are 22 T cell receptor beta chains from one specimen sequenced in a study of CD8 T cells in ankylosing spondylitis. TCRdb redid the calling of the 5' RACE reads with MiXCR, one entry per CDR3 protein. The data contain around 340,000 distinct CDR3 sequences, approximately 22% of them singletons. Source material: blood, either unsorted or a sorted T cell fraction (not recorded which). These receptors were taken from a male donor with ankylosing spondylitis or in good health (not recorded which).

This clonotype was counted a few times. The V call is TRBV30, the J call TRBJ1-1, with D perhaps TRBD1 (6 bases). The V gene lost 1 base and the J gene lost 5 bases, with 20 bases spanning the gap. CDR1 and CDR2 from the germline V gene are GTSNPN and SVGIG (reference sequence). This CDR3 is 16 amino acids long. Written as DNA, the CDR3 is TGTGCCTGGAGTGCCCCACAGGGAGTGATTGTGACTGAAGCTTTCTTT. It translates to CAWSAPQGVIVTEAFF.

The V and J genes are TRBV29-1 and TRBJ2-3; 10 nucleotides agree with TRBD2. Germline CDR1 is SQVTM and CDR2 is ANQGSEA. With V trimmed by 3 bases and J by 7 bases, 10 bases remained unmatched. The CDR3 loop spans 15 amino acids. The chain's CDR3 is CSVEPERGGLYTQYF. The CDR3 DNA reads TGCAGCGTTGAGCCCGAGCGGGGGGGCCTTTATACGCAGTATTTT.

J is TRBJ1-5 and V is TRBV12-3 or TRBV12-4; unclear D gene. V lost 2 bases to trimming and J lost 11 bases, with 10 bases between them. CDR3 length equals 12 residues. The CDR3 DNA reads TGTGCCAGCAGTTTATCCAGGTTAGCCCAGCATTTT. Translating it yields CASSLSRLAQHF.

This clonotype was found a few times. This chain links TRBV6-1 with TRBJ2-5, with D perhaps assigned TRBD1 or TRBD2 (5 bases each). Trimming left V 1 base short and J 7 bases short, with 10 bases between. The CDR3 covers 13 residues. Per germline, CDR1 MNHNS and CDR2 SASEGT. The CDR3 loop is CASSEGEGLTQYF. The CDR3 DNA reads as TGTGCCAGCAGTGAAGGAGAGGGGTTGACCCAGTACTTC.

Comments on this clonotype: Being one base from a much bigger clone, this may be a read error. The V call is TRBV12-3 or TRBV12-4, the J call TRBJ2-5, with no clear D. This CDR3 region has 11 residues. V was shortened by 4 bases and J by 6 bases, with 6 bases between the two germline ends. CDR3 nucleotides: TGTGCCAGCAGTTCCGAACAGACCCAGTACTTC. Translating gives CASSSEQTQYF.

This clonotype was observed a few times. Written as DNA, the CDR3 is TGTGCCAGCAGCCTAAGCATCGCTCGTGGACTAGCTGGAGGGAATGAGCAGTTCTTC. Translating it yields CASSLSIARGLAGGNEQFF. The chain employs TRBV11-2 and TRBJ2-1; 8 bases are shared with TRBD2. V shed 5 bases, J shed 7 bases, and the junction held 22 bases outside the gene matches. CDR1 SGHAT and CDR2 FQNNGV come from the germline V gene. The length of the CDR3 is 19 residues. The entire variable domain, with the rest obtained from reference TRBV11-2 and TRBJ2-1, is as follows: EAGVAQSPRYKIIEKRQSVAFWCNPISGHATLYWYQQILGQGPKLLIQFQNNGVVDDSQLPKDRFSAERLKGVDSTLKIQPAKLEDSAVYLCASSLSIARGLAGGNEQFFGPGTRLTVL.

V usage is TRBV12-3 or TRBV12-4 and J usage is TRBJ2-7, with D unclear. This CDR3 contains 13 residues. The V and J ends lost 7 bases and 2 bases respectively, with 12 bases between them. CDR3: CASTWGGAYEQYF. As DNA, the CDR3 is TGTGCCAGCACTTGGGGTGGGGCCTACGAGCAGTACTTC.

The chain employs TRBV20-1 and TRBJ2-3; 7 nucleotides line up with TRBD1. Germline values: CDR1 DFQATT, CDR2 SNEGSKA (reference sequence). After removal of 5 bases from V and 4 bases from J, the junction contained 6 bases not matched to a gene. The CDR3 totals 13 residues. For the CDR3, the DNA is TGCAGTGCTTCCTTACAGGGGCCAGATACGCAGTATTTT. Translated, it gives CSASLQGPDTQYF.

This clonotype was counted between two and nine times. The chain employs TRBV29-1 and TRBJ2-7; D perhaps matches TRBD2 (6 bases). Trimming took off 8 bases at V and 0 bases at J, with 14 bases between the two ends. The length of the CDR3 is 13 residues. Germline CDR1 reads SQVTM; CDR2 reads ANQGSEA. CDR3 residues: CSIRSRDSYEQYF. CDR3 DNA sequence: TGCAGCATCCGGTCGCGGGACTCCTACGAGCAGTACTTC.

This clonotype appeared a few times. The chain combines TRBV20-1 with TRBJ2-2; TRBD1 aligns across 8 bases. This CDR3 comprises 15 residues. Germline V gene sequence: CDR1 DFQATT, CDR2 SNEGSKA (reference sequence). The trim removed 6 bases at V and 1 base at J, leaving 7 bases unmatched. CDR3 residues: CSARTGTLNTGELFF. Written as DNA, the CDR3 is TGCAGTGCCAGGACAGGGACCTTGAACACCGGGGAGCTGTTTTTT.

V and J are TRBV10-3 and TRBJ2-3; D is ambiguous. This CDR3 has 15 residues. Trimming stripped 2 bases from V and 2 bases from J, with 11 bases between. Germline V gene lookup returns CDR1 ENHRY and CDR2 SYGVKD. The CDR3 loop reads CAISETATLTDTQYF. As DNA, the CDR3 is TGTGCCATCAGTGAGACAGCCACCCTCACAGATACGCAGTATTTT.

The CDR3 is CASSLGYTGLVGEQYF. As DNA, the CDR3 is TGTGCCAGCAGTCTGGGATATACGGGACTAGTTGGCGAGCAGTACTTC. V is TRBV5-6 and J is TRBJ2-7; 8 bases align to TRBD2. Germline V gene data show CDR1 as SGHDT and CDR2 as YYEEEE. Trimming cost V 5 bases and J 6 bases; bases outside gene matches: 16. The CDR3 is made up of 16 amino acids.

The V call is TRBV12-3 or TRBV12-4, the J call TRBJ1-1; D possibly corresponds to TRBD1 (6 bases). This CDR3 is built from 11 residues. The germline V and J ends were trimmed by 5 bases and 9 bases, with 10 bases remaining between them. CDR3 loop: CASSVGHQAFF. CDR3 sequence (DNA): TGTGCCAGCAGTGTGGGACACCAAGCTTTCTTT.

This clonotype was seen only a few times. This chain joins TRBV16 and TRBJ1-3; D unresolved. CDR1 is KGHSY, CDR2 FQNENV, per germline. V lost 0 bases, J lost 0 bases, and 9 bases lay in between. This CDR3 comprises 16 residues. This CDR3 reads CASSQSAVGSGNTIYF. CDR3 in DNA: TGTGCCAGCAGCCAATCGGCAGTGGGCTCTGGAAACACCATATATTTT.

This clonotype has more than one count but fewer than ten. The CDR3 sequence is CASSFKGQALSGANVLTF. The CDR3 nucleotides read TGCGCCAGCAGCTTTAAGGGTCAGGCCCTCTCTGGGGCCAACGTCCTGACTTTC. V and J are TRBV5-1 and TRBJ2-6, with D unresolved. Germline V gene lookup returns CDR1 SGHRS and CDR2 YFSETQ. The CDR3 runs to 18 residues. V lost 2 bases and J 0 bases, leaving 15 bases between the germline ends.

The chain has TRBV3-1 and TRBJ2-3; 10 nucleotides match TRBD2. Germline V gives CDR1 LGHDT, CDR2 YNNKEL (reference sequence). This CDR3 has 15 residues. Losses at the gene ends were 4 bases for V and 3 bases for J; bases not matched to a gene: 4. Here the CDR3 reads CASSPAGGHTDTQYF. In nucleotides, the CDR3 is TGTGCCAGCAGCCCAGCGGGGGGGCATACAGATACGCAGTATTTT.

This clonotype was counted between two and nine times. The chain employs TRBV3-1 and TRBJ2-1, with 10 bases that match TRBD2. Germline V CDR1 and CDR2: LGHDT, YNNKEL (reference sequence). There are 17 residues in the CDR3. V lost 0 bases and J lost 4; bases outside the gene matches: 6. In DNA, the CDR3 is TGTGCCAGCAGCCAAGATTTTGAGCGGGGGGGTTACAATGAGCAGTTCTTC. Amino acids: CASSQDFERGGYNEQFF.

The J gene is TRBJ2-7, the V gene TRBV4-1; D tentatively reads TRBD1 or TRBD2 (5 bases each). The CDR3 totals 17 residues. Trimming stripped 2 bases from V and 1 base from J, with 18 bases between. Germline V gene lookup returns CDR1 MGHRA and CDR2 YSYEKL. CDR3 DNA: TGCGCCAGCAGCCAAACTTCTAACCGGGACGGATCCTACGAGCAGTACTTC. Its protein is CASSQTSNRDGSYEQYF.

The rearrangement links TRBV5-4 to TRBJ2-3; TRBD2 matches 15 bases. Looked up from germline, CDR1 is SGHNT and CDR2 is YYREEE (reference sequence). Trimming cost V 3 bases and J 2 bases; bases outside gene matches: 4. CDR3 length equals 17 residues. CDR3 sequence reads: CASSSGLAGGNTDTQYF. DNA of the CDR3: TGTGCCAGCAGCTCAGGACTAGCGGGGGGGAACACAGATACGCAGTATTTT.

This clonotype was detected only a few times. The chain uses TRBV9 and TRBJ2-1; 9 bases line up with TRBD1. CDR1 is SGDLS, CDR2 YYNGEE, per germline. The ends lost 0 bases at V and 4 bases at J; junction bases unmatched: 8. The CDR3 is made up of 17 amino acids. The CDR3 loop reads CASSVVDRGSQYNEQFF. Written as DNA, the CDR3 is TGTGCCAGCAGCGTAGTAGACAGGGGGTCACAGTACAATGAGCAGTTCTTC.

This chain uses TRBV12-3 or TRBV12-4 with TRBJ2-7; possibly TRBD1 or TRBD2 for D (5 bases each). This CDR3 has 14 amino acids. V dropped 2 bases and J dropped 4 bases, with 12 bases sitting between them. CDR3 in DNA: TGTGCCAGCAGTTTACGAGGGGACGGGTACGAGCAGTACTTC. This translates into CASSLRGDGYEQYF.

This clonotype was observed many times. The chain uses TRBV30 and TRBJ2-3; unclear D gene. Trimming left V 3 bases short and J 0 bases short, with 4 bases between. The CDR3 consists of 12 residues. Germline CDR1 and CDR2: GTSNPN and SVGIG (reference sequence). The CDR3 loop reads CAWSPSTDTQYF. The CDR3, as DNA: TGTGCCTGGAGCCCTAGCACAGATACGCAGTATTTT.